The entry below describes one T cell receptor beta chain. The target antigen is unknown. This sample was taken from a study of cytomegalovirus exposure and HLA in healthy donors. On the study more broadly: Around 80 million unique TCR sequences came from HLA-typed donors in an early release.

Whole-study results and caveats: Analyzed later, association rates of TCRs varied across HLA loci, with DRB1 most and HLA-C fewest.

60 Vbeta and 13 Jbeta primers were used in PCR. Data came from immunoSEQ multiplex PCR; TCRdb stores just in-frame clones and leaves some out. The repertoire holds 150,000 to 200,000 clones, with more than 60% as singletons. The junction had 7 bases not matched to a gene; V was cut back by 4 bases and J by 3 bases. Germline CDR1 is SGDLS and CDR2 is YYNGEE. The CDR3 sequence is 15 residues long. This clonotype was obtained from a female donor in good health and CMV-seronegative. This chain uses TRBV9 with TRBJ1-2; TRBD1 matches at 9 bases. The material sequenced was PBMCs. CDR3 loop: CASSPLGDRDYGYTF. DNA for the CDR3: TGTGCCAGCAGCCCACTTGGGGACAGGGACTATGGCTACACCTTC. The full variable domain, with the rest looked up from reference TRBV9 and TRBJ1-2, is DSGVTQTPKHLITATGQRVTLRCSPRSGDLSVYWYQQSLDQGLQFLIQYYNGEERAKGNILERFSAQQFPDLHSELNLSSLELGDSALYFCASSPLGDRDYGYTFGSGTRLTVV.